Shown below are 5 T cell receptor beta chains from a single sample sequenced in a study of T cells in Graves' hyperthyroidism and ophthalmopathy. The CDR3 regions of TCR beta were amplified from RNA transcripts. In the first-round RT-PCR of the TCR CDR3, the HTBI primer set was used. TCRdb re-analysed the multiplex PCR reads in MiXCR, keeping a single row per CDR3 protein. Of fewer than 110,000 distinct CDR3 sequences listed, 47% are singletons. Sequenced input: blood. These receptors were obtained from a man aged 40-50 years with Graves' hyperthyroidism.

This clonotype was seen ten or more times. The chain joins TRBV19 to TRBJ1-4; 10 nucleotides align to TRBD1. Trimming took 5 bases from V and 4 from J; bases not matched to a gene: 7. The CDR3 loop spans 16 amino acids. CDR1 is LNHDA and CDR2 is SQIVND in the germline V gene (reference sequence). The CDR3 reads CASSAHRDRGNEKLFF. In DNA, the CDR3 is TGTGCCAGTAGTGCGCACCGGGACAGGGGTAATGAAAAACTGTTTTTT.

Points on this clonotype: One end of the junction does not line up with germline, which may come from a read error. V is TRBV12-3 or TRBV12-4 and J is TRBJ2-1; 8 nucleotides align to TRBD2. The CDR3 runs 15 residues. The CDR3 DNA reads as TGTGCCAGCAGTTTAAGGACTAGCAGTTACAATGAGCGGTTCTTC. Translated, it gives CASSLRTSSYNERFF.

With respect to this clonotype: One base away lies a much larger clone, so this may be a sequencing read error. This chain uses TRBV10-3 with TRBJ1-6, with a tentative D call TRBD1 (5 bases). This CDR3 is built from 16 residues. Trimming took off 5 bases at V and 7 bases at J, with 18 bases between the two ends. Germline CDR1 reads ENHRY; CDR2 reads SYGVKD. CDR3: CAISPYRGGGNSPLHF. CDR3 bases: TGTGCCATCAGTCCTTATCGGGGGGGGGGAAATTCACCCCTCCACTTT.

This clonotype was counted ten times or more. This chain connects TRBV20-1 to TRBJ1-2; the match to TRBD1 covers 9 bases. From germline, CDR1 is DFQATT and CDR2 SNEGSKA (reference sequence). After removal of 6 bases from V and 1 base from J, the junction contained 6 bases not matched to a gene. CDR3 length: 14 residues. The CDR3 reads CSAMDRGLNYGYTF. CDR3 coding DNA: TGCAGTGCGATGGACAGGGGACTTAACTATGGCTACACCTTC.

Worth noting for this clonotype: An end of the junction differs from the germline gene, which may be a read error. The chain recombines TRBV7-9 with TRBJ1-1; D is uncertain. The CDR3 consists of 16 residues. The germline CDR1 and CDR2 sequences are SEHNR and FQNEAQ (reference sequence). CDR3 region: CASSLTRLVVYFEAFF. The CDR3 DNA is TGTGCCAGCAGCCTGACCCGGCTAGTAGTCTACTTTGAAGCGTTCTTT.